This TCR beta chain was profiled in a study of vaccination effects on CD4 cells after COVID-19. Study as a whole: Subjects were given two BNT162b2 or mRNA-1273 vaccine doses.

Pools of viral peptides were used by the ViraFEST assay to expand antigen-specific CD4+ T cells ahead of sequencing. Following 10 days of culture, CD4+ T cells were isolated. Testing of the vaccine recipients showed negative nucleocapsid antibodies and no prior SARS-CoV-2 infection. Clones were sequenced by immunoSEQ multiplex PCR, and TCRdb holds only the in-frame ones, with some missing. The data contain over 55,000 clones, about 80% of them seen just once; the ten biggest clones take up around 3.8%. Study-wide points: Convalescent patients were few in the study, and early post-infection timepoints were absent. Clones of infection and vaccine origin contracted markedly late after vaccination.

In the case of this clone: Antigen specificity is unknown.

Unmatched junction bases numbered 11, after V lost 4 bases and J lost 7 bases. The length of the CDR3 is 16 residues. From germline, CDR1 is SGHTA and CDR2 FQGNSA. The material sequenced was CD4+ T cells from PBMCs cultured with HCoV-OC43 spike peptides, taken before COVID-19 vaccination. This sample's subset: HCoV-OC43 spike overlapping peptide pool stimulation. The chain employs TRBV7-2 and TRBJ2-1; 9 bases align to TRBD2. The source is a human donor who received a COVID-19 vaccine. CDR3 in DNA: TGTGCCAGCAGCTCCCCGGGACTAGCTGCTCAAAATGAGCAGTTCTTC. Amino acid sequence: CASSSPGLAAQNEQFF.